A selection of T cell receptor beta chains follows, all from one sample in a study of identical twins. TCRdb passed the 5' RACE reads through MiXCR, listing each CDR3 protein once. The sample holds hundreds of thousands of distinct CDR3 sequences, more than 6.5% seen once. The sample also formed part of further work on yellow fever vaccine responses in identical twins.

The sequenced sample was memory (CD45RO+) T cells sorted from blood. Every receptor here comes from a woman younger than 30 in good health. CDR3s include the opening cysteine and the closing phenylalanine or tryptophan. The D gene is left open where the match is weak. Not all rows give a size; the values are once, few, many and, for expanded clones, a class.

V gene	J gene	D gene	clone size	CDR3 DNA	CDR3 protein
TRBV7-9	TRBJ1-2	TRBD1	few	TGTGCCAGCAGCGTAGAGGGACAGACCCTCTATGGCTACACCTTC	CASSVEGQTLYGYTF
TRBV12-3/TRBV12-4	TRBJ2-1	TRBD2	many	TGTGCCAGCACCCCGGGTGGTAGCGGGAGCGATGAGCAGTTCTTC	CASTPGGSGSDEQFF
TRBV7-9	TRBJ2-2	.	many	TGTGCCAGCAGCGAAGGACAGACCAACACCGGGGAGCTGTTTTTT	CASSEGQTNTGELFF
TRBV10-3	TRBJ1-6	TRBD1	.	TGTGCCATGACCTCGGACAGGATTAATTCACCCCTCCACTTT	CAMTSDRINSPLHF
TRBV7-2	TRBJ1-2	TRBD1	many	TGTGCCAGCAGCCGACAGGGAGGCTATGGCTACACCTTC	CASSRQGGYGYTF
TRBV2	TRBJ1-2	.	few	TGTGCCAGCAGTGAGCTTTGGGGCAGGGAAAACTATGGCTACACCTTC	CASSELWGRENYGYTF
TRBV29-1	TRBJ2-3	TRBD2	.	TGCAGCGTTGACCCGCAGGGAGGGGATACGCAGTATTTT	CSVDPQGGDTQYF
TRBV5-1	TRBJ1-5	.	many	TGCGCCAGCAGCTTGGACGGGGGAGGCAATCAGCCCCAGCATTTT	CASSLDGGGNQPQHF
TRBV27	TRBJ2-2	.	few	TGTGCCAGCAGTTTATCGGGGCACCAGAACACCGGGGAGCTGTTTTTT	CASSLSGHQNTGELFF
TRBV19	TRBJ1-6	.	few	TGTGCCAGTAACTGGCAGGGCGATAATTCACCCCTCCACTTT	CASNWQGDNSPLHF
TRBV11-2	TRBJ2-1	TRBD2	many	TGTGCCAGCAGCTTAGGGGAGGGTACGGGTGAGCAGTTCTTC	CASSLGEGTGEQFF
TRBV6-6	TRBJ2-5	TRBD2	many	TGTGCCAGCAGCCGAGGACTAGCGGGTTATCAAGAGACCCAGTACTTC	CASSRGLAGYQETQYF
TRBV24-1	TRBJ1-1	TRBD1	.	TGTGCCACCAGTACAGGGGCAGACACTGAAGCTTTCTTT	CATSTGADTEAFF
TRBV20-1	TRBJ1-2	.	.	TGCAGTGCTAGAGATAAGCCAGGAGTTAACTATGGCTACACCTTC	CSARDKPGVNYGYTF
TRBV3-1	TRBJ2-1	TRBD1	few	TGTGCCAGCAGCCAAGGGACAGGGTCTGCCAATGAGCAGTTCTTC	CASSQGTGSANEQFF
TRBV12-3/TRBV12-4	TRBJ2-7	TRBD2	few	TGTGCCAGCAGTTTAAGGGCCACTAGCGGGAGGCCCTACGAGCAGTACTTC	CASSLRATSGRPYEQYF
TRBV25-1	TRBJ2-1	TRBD2	.	TGTGCCAGCACTCCTACTAGCGGGAGGTCCCCCCCACACTCCTACAATGAGCAGTTCTTC	CASTPTSGRSPPHSYNEQFF
TRBV27	TRBJ1-1	.	few	TGTGCCAGCAGTCCCCACGACAGGCGGAACACTGAAGCTTTCTTT	CASSPHDRRNTEAFF
TRBV2	TRBJ2-3	.	.	TGTGCCAGCAAGGCGTGGGGGGGGCCAGGCACAGATACGCAGTATTTT	CASKAWGGPGTDTQYF
TRBV2	TRBJ2-1	TRBD2	few	TGTGCCAGCAGTGAAGTGAGACTAGCGGGCAACGAGCAGTTCTTC	CASSEVRLAGNEQFF
TRBV28	TRBJ2-1	TRBD2	.	TGTGCCAGCACTCCGGGACTAGCGGGATACAATGAGCAGTTCTTC	CASTPGLAGYNEQFF
TRBV2	TRBJ2-1	TRBD2	few	TGTGCCAGCCTGAGGGAGCGGGGGGTCCTCTTGAATGAGCAGTTCTTC	CASLRERGVLLNEQFF
TRBV7-9	TRBJ1-3	.	few	TGTGCCAGCAGCGCCTCCGGGACAAACTCTGGAAACACCATATATTTT	CASSASGTNSGNTIYF
TRBV20-1	TRBJ1-1	TRBD1	few	TGCAGTGCTAGCAGGGGGCAAGAAGGTGAAGCTTTCTTT	CSASRGQEGEAFF
TRBV11-2	TRBJ2-7	TRBD1	.	TGTGCCAGCAGCATGAGGTCGGGACAGGGAGCCTACGAGCAGTACTTC	CASSMRSGQGAYEQYF
TRBV20-1	TRBJ2-5	TRBD2	.	TGCAGTGCTGCCAGACTAGCGGGGGGGCGGGAGACCCAGTACTTC	CSAARLAGGRETQYF
TRBV12-3/TRBV12-4	TRBJ1-1	.	few	TGTGCCAGCAGTTTAAGTCAGGGATTGAACACTGAAGCTTTCTTT	CASSLSQGLNTEAFF